This T cell receptor (beta chain) was found in a study of beta chain features in type 1 diabetes (dated by TCRdb to between 2018 and 2020). About the full investigation: Mean age, gender distribution, total cell number and subset yield did not differ between patients and healthy donors. In the study, TCRB repertoires of sorted circulating CD4+ T cell subsets from recently diagnosed type 1 diabetes patients were compared with those of matched healthy donors. Regulatory and stem cell-like memory subsets were obtained from only 8 patients and about 8 healthy donors, while naive and central memory subsets were obtained from all 28 donors. A total of under 120,000,000 sorted cells were examined across all samples, and RNA yield correlated strongly with the number of cells per subset. Beyond this particular receptor, the publication reports: Type 1 diabetes patients showed a moderate but significant shortening of TCRB CDR3 length in all four CD4+ subsets. Fewer insertions and more nucleotide deletions at VDJ recombination sites were observed in patients with type 1 diabetes, implying thymic rearrangement abnormalities. Because cDNA was sequenced instead of genomic DNA, activated cells with high expression could be over-represented, although the groups did not differ in activation or CD3 levels. Naive, central memory and regulatory TCRB repertoires appeared to be more similar among patients than among healthy donors. HLA sub-analyses involved small numbers of individuals, so any influence of HLA type on TCRB rearrangement remained unresolved. Shorter templates might have been favored by PCR, but patient and control samples were amplified and corrected together, so both groups would have been affected equally by any skew.

This clone was seen repeatedly, ten times or more. No cognate antigen has been identified for it. The input lacks base qualities; no much larger clone sits a single base away. Each donor gave one peripheral blood draw, averaging about 120 mL, which was collected into heparinised tubes. A BD FACSAria II was used to sort naive, central memory, regulatory and stem cell-like memory CD4+ T cells with a panel that included CD45RO, CCR7, CD25, CD127, CD95 and CD27. All sorted populations exceeded 95% purity. Right away, PBMCs were isolated by Lymphoprep density gradient centrifugation and were stained directly, with no culture step. So that batch effects would be minimized, each experiment stained and sorted samples in pairs, pairing one healthy donor with one patient. All of the isolated RNA was reverse transcribed with the High Capacity cDNA Reverse Transcription Kit, so expressed TCRB transcripts were sequenced. Deep immunoSEQ sequencing was applied to naive, central memory and regulatory T cell samples, giving an average of approximately 4 million total reads per sample. After sorted cells were lysed in RLT buffer, RNA was extracted with DNase-treated RNeasy Micro or Mini kits, with the choice depending on cell number. Each cell subset was processed separately to prevent cross-contamination, with patient and healthy donor samples processed together. The immunoSEQ multiplex PCR was used to amplify TCRB sequences from cDNA, yielding 87-bp fragments that span the CDR3 region. The amplicons were sequenced using the Illumina HiSeq platform. Per the authors' processing: Synthetic template baselines were used to correct PCR bias computationally, reads within Hamming distance 2 were collapsed together, and singletons that could not be merged were discarded. Reads were aligned to IMGT to assign V, D and J genes, CDR3 length, and insertions or deletions at six rearrangement sites. Within each subset, clonotype counts were normalized to the number of sorted cells before true diversity and Gini coefficients were calculated with the tcR R package. The overlap coefficient, calculated on TCRB nucleotide sequences, was used to quantify repertoire sharing. TCRdb took over this immuneACCESS table, retaining in-frame rearrangements with V and J assigned. Such tables are incomplete; in checked studies, under half of the missing clones stem from an unresolved V gene, and the remainder is unexplained. The V and J calls and clone size are taken from that table; D and trimming were inferred from the DNA. In this sample the table shows 110,000 to 150,000 clones, approximately 9.8% of which occur a single time. 0.65% of the sample goes to the ten largest clones.

This sequence was found in a woman aged 40 to 50 in good health. Sequences were obtained from central memory CD4+ T cells from blood.

In nucleotide form, the sequence is TGTGCCAGCAGCCCGGGACAGGACGAGCAGTACTTC. This translates into CASSPGQDEQYF. The rearrangement combines TRBV5-6 with TRBJ2-7; the junction holds 8 bases that match TRBD1. Via the germline V gene, CDR1 is SGHDT and CDR2 YYEEEE. Clipping removes 4 bases from V and 5 bases from J, with 2 as the unmatched junction base count. The CDR3 contains 12 residues, cysteine and phenylalanine counted. The sequence is cut down to CDR3 DNA, 36 bases in frame from base 1.